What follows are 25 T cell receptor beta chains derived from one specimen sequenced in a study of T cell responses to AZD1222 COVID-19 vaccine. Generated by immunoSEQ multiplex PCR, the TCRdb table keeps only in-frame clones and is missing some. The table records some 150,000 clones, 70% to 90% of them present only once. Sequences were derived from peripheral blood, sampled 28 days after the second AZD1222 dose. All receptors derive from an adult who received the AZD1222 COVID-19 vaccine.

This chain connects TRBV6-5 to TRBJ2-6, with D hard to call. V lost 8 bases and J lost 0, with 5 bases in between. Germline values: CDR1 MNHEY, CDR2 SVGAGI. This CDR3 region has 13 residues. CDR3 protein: CASVGSGANVLTF. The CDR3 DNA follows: TGTGCCAGCGTGGGCTCTGGGGCCAACGTCCTGACTTTC.

CDR3 residues: CASSFPGALGDGYTF. In DNA, the CDR3 is TGTGCCAGCAGCTTCCCGGGCGCCTTGGGAGATGGCTACACCTTC. This chain joins TRBV11-2 and TRBJ1-2, with no clear D. The CDR3 is 15 amino acids. Germline V lookup: CDR1 SGHAT, CDR2 FQNNGV. V shed 3 bases and J shed 6 bases, with 17 bases lying between them.

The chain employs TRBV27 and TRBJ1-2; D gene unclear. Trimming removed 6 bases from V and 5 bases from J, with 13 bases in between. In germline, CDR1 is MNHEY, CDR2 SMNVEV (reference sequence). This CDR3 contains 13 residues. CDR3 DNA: TGTGCCAGCAGCCCTACGGAGGAGTATGGCTACACCTTC. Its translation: CASSPTEEYGYTF.

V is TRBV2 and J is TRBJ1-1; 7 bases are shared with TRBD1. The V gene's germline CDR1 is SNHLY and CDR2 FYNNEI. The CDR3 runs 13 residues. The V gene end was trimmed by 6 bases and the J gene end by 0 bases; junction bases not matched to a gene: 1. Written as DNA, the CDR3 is TGTGCCAGCAGGGGACAGTTGAACACTGAAGCTTTCTTT. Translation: CASRGQLNTEAFF.

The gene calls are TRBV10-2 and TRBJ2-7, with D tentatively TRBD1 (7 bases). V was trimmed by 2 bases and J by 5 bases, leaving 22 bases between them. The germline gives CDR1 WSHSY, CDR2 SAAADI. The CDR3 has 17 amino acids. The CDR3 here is CASSEGDSRRGIHEQYF. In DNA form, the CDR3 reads TGCGCCAGCAGTGAGGGGGACAGTCGTCGGGGGATCCACGAGCAGTACTTC.

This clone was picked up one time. The CDR3 coding sequence is TGTGCCAGCAGTGCCCGACAGGGTGTAGGCAATCAGCCCCAGCATTTT. Translated: CASSARQGVGNQPQHF. The genes are TRBV27 and TRBJ1-5; the match to TRBD1 covers 7 bases. The CDR3 totals 16 residues. V dropped 5 bases and J dropped 2; count of bases not matched to a gene: 9. Germline V gene lookup returns CDR1 MNHEY and CDR2 SMNVEV (reference sequence).

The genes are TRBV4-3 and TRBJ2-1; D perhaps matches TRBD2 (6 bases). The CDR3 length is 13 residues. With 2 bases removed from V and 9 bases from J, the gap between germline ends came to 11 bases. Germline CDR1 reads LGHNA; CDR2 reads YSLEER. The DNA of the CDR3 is TGCGCCAGCAGCCAACCGGCCGGGGGTGAGCAGTTCTTC. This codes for CASSQPAGGEQFF.

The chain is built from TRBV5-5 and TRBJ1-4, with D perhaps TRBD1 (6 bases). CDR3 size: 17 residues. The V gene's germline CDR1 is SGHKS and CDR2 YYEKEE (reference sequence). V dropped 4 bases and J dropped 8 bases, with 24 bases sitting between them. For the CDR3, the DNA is TGTGCCAGCAGCACGCAAAACCTCAGGGGATGGGAGGAAAAACTGTTTTTT. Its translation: CASSTQNLRGWEEKLFF.

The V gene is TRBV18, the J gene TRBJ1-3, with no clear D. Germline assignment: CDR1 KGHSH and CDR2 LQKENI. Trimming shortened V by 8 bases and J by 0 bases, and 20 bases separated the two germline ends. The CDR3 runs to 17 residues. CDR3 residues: CASAQRASRDSGNTIYF. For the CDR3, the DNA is TGTGCCAGCGCCCAGAGGGCTTCGAGGGACTCTGGAAACACCATATATTTT.

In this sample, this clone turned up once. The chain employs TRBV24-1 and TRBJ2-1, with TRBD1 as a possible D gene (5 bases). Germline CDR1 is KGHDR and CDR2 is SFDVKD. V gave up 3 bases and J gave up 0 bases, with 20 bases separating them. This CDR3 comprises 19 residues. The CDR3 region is CATSDPRGGAQGSYNEQFF. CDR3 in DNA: TGTGCCACCAGTGATCCTCGAGGTGGGGCCCAGGGCTCCTACAATGAGCAGTTCTTC.

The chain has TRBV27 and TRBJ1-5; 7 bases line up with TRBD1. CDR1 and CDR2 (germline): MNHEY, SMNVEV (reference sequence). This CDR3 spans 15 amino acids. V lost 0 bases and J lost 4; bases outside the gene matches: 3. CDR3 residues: CASSLSSRGNQPQHF. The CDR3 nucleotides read TGTGCCAGCAGTTTATCGTCCAGGGGGAATCAGCCCCAGCATTTT.

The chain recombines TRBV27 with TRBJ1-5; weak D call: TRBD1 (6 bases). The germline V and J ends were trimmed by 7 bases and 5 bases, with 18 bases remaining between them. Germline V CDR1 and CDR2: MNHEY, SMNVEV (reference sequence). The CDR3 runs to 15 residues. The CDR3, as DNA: TGTGCCAGCAAAGGGGCCCAGTCAGGGGATCAGCCCCAGCATTTT. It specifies CASKGAQSGDQPQHF.

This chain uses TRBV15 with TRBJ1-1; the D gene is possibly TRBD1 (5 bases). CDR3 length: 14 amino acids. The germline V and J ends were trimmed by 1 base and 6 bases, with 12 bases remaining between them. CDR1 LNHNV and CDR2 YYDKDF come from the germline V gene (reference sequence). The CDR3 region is CATSRGTGGAEAFF. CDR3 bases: TGTGCCACCAGCAGAGGGACCGGAGGGGCTGAAGCTTTCTTT.

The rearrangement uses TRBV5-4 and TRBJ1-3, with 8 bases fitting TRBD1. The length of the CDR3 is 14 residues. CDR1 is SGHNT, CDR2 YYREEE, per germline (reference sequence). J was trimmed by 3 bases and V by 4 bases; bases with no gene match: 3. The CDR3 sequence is CASSDRGGGNTIYF. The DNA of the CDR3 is TGTGCCAGCAGCGACAGGGGCGGTGGAAACACCATATATTTT.

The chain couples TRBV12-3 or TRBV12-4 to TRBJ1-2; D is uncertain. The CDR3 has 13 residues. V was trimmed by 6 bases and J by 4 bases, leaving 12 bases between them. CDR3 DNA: TGTGCCAGCAGCCAAGGGTTGTCCTATGGCTACACCTTC. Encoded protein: CASSQGLSYGYTF.

In DNA form, the CDR3 reads TGTGCTAGTGGTTTGGGGGCAGGTGGTCAAGAGACCCAGTACTTC. Protein: CASGLGAGGQETQYF. This sequence joins TRBV12-5 and TRBJ2-5, with no clear D. This CDR3 contains 15 residues. With 1 base removed from V and 2 bases from J, the gap between germline ends came to 11 bases. Per germline, CDR1 LGHNT and CDR2 FRNRAP.

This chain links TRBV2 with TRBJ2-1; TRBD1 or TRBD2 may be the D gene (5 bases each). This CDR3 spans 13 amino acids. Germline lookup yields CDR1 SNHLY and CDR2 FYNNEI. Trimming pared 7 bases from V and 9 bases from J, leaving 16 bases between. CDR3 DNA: TGTGCCAGCACCCGAAGTGGGGGAAGTGAGCAGTTCTTC. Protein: CASTRSGGSEQFF.

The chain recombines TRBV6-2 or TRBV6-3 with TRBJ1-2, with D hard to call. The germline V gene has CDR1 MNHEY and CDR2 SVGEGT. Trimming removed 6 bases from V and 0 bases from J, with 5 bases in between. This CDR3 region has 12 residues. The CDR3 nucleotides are TGTGCCAGCAGCTTAGCTAACTATGGCTACACCTTC. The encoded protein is CASSLANYGYTF.

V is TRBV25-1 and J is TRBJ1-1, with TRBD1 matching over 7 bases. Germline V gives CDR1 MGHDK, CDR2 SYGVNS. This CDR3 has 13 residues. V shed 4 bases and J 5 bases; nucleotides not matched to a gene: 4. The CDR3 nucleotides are TGTGCCAGCAGTGGTAGGGGGCGGACTGAAGCTTTCTTT. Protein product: CASSGRGRTEAFF.

The DNA of the CDR3 is TGTGCCAGCAGCTTACCGCCCGGGGTGAGGGCTTTCTTT. This gives the protein CASSLPPGVRAFF. The chain uses TRBV7-2 and TRBJ1-1, with D unresolved. Trimming stripped 2 bases from V and 11 bases from J, with 15 bases between. Germline-derived CDR1 and CDR2 are SGHTA and FQGNSA. The length of the CDR3 is 13 residues. The full variable domain, its missing parts supplied by reference TRBV7-2 and TRBJ1-1, is GAGVSQSPSNKVTEKGKDVELRCDPISGHTALYWYRQSLGQGLEFLIYFQGNSAPDKSGLPSDRFSAERTGGSVSTLTIQRTQQEDSAVYLCASSLPPGVRAFFGQGTRLTVV.

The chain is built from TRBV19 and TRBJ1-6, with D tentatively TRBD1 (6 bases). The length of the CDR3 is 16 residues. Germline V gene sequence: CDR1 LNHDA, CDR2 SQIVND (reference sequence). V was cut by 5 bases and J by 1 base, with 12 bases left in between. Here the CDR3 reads CASSYAGTSYNSPLHF. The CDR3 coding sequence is TGTGCCAGTAGTTACGCCGGGACATCCTATAATTCACCCCTCCACTTT.

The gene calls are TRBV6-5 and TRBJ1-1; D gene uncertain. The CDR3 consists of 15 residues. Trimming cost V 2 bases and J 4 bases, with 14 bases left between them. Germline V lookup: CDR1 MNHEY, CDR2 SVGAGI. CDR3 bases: TGTGCCAGCAGTTACGGCCAGCCCAGCCCCACTGAAGCTTTCTTT. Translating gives CASSYGQPSPTEAFF.

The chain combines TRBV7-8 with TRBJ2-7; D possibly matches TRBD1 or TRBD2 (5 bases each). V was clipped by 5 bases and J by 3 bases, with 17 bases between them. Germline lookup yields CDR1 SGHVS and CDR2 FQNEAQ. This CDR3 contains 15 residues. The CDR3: CASSHGTDASYEQYF. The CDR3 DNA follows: TGTGCCAGCAGCCACGGGACGGATGCAAGCTACGAGCAGTACTTC.

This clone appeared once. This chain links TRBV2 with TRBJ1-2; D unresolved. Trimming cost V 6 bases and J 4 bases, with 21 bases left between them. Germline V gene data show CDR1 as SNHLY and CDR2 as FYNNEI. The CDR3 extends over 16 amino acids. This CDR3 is CASSLHGGDSPYGYTF. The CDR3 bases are TGTGCCAGCAGCCTTCACGGTGGGGATTCACCCTATGGCTACACCTTC.

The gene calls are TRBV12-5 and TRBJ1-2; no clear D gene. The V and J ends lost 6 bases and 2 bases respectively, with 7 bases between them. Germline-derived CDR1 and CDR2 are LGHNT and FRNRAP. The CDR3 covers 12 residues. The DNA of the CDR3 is TGTGCTAGTGGGCTACAGAACTATGGCTACACCTTC. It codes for CASGLQNYGYTF.